Below are 20 T cell receptor beta chains sequenced from a single sample in a study of T-cell memory formation after mild COVID-19. Each CDR3 protein gets one entry after TCRdb re-called the 5' RACE reads with MiXCR. The sample includes about 350,000 distinct CDR3 sequences, roughly an eighth seen only once; the top ten take over 20%. The sample taken for sequencing was PBMCs or a T cell subset sorted from them (not recorded which). The receptors were sampled from a man younger than 35 who had mild COVID-19 (a few samples of this study predate the infection). Cell type and time point are not known.

The rearrangement links TRBV6-5 to TRBJ2-7; 7 positions agree with TRBD2. Per the germline V gene, CDR1 is MNHEY and CDR2 is SVGAGI. V dropped 0 bases and J dropped 3; count of bases not matched to a gene: 8. CDR3 length: 16 amino acids. The CDR3 DNA is TGTGCCAGCAGTTACTCGACCGCGACTAGCATCTACGAGCAGTACGTC. Translated, it gives CASSYSTATSIYEQYV.

The chain joins TRBV2 to TRBJ2-7, with a possible D match to TRBD1 (5 bases). In germline, CDR1 is SNHLY, CDR2 FYNNEI. The CDR3 consists of 13 residues. Trimming removed 8 bases from V and 3 bases from J, with 14 bases in between. CDR3 residues: CASEQALGYEQYF. CDR3 nucleotide sequence: TGTGCCAGCGAACAGGCCCTGGGCTACGAGCAGTACTTC.

This clonotype has a count of ten or more. V usage is TRBV12-3 or TRBV12-4 and J usage is TRBJ1-2; tentative D call: TRBD1 (5 bases). Trimming stripped 8 bases from V and 1 base from J, with 11 bases between. There are 13 residues in the CDR3. The CDR3 region has the DNA TGTGCCAGCTCACAGCAGGGTAACTATGGCTACACCTTC. Translating gives CASSQQGNYGYTF.

The chain combines TRBV5-1 with TRBJ2-2, with 9 positions matching TRBD1. The CDR3 covers 16 residues. The V segment lost 1 base and the J segment 4 bases; nucleotides outside the gene matches: 5. Per the germline V gene, CDR1 is SGHRS and CDR2 is YFSETQ. The CDR3 nucleotides read TGCGCCAGCAGCTTGAACAGGGGGCATATCACCGGGGAGCTGTTTTTT. Translated: CASSLNRGHITGELFF.

This clonotype was recorded a few times. The chain combines TRBV2 with TRBJ2-1; TRBD2 is a possible D gene (6 bases). There are 15 residues in the CDR3. The germline V and J ends were trimmed by 5 bases and 0 bases, with 11 bases remaining between them. CDR1 and CDR2 from the germline V gene are SNHLY and FYNNEI. The CDR3 region is CASSPSGVSYNEQFF. The CDR3 nucleotides read TGTGCCAGCAGTCCCTCGGGGGTCTCCTACAATGAGCAGTTCTTC.

This clonotype was seen a handful of times. The chain couples TRBV5-1 to TRBJ2-3; D is unclear. Trimming cost V 1 base and J 2 bases, with 14 bases left between them. From germline, CDR1 is SGHRS and CDR2 YFSETQ. CDR3 length equals 16 residues. In DNA form, the CDR3 reads TGCGCCAGCAGCTTGACTACCAAGGCGTTCACAGATACGCAGTATTTT. This codes for CASSLTTKAFTDTQYF.

V gene TRBV12-3 or TRBV12-4 combines with J gene TRBJ2-5; the D gene is possibly TRBD2 (7 bases). The CDR3 contains 16 residues. Trimming cost V 7 bases and J 0 bases, with 18 bases left between them. The CDR3 nucleotides are TGTGCCAGCAAGTTCCGTGCGGGGGCGTACCAAGAGACCCAGTACTTC. It translates to CASKFRAGAYQETQYF.

The chain carries TRBV4-3 and TRBJ1-4, with D possibly TRBD1 on 5 matching bases. Germline lookup yields CDR1 LGHNA and CDR2 YSLEER. V shed 4 bases and J shed 8 bases, with 14 bases lying between them. CDR3 size: 14 residues. The CDR3 region has the DNA TGCGCCAGCAGCCTACGGGAGGCAGGGGAAAAACTGTTTTTT. Amino acids: CASSLREAGEKLFF.

This clonotype was observed a handful of times. The chain employs TRBV27 and TRBJ1-2; D may be TRBD1 (6 bases). Germline CDR1 reads MNHEY; CDR2 reads SMNVEV (reference sequence). Trimming shortened V by 5 bases and J by 8 bases, and 21 bases separated the two germline ends. This CDR3 is built from 15 residues. CDR3 loop: CASSPDRNYPWGYTF. CDR3 nucleotide sequence: TGTGCCAGCAGTCCTGACAGGAACTATCCATGGGGCTACACCTTC.

This chain uses TRBV11-1 with TRBJ2-1, with 8 positions matching TRBD1. CDR1 and CDR2 (germline): SGHAT, FQDESV (reference sequence). With V trimmed by 5 bases and J by 0 bases, 6 bases remained unmatched. There are 16 residues in the CDR3. CDR3 nucleotides: TGTGCCAGCAGCCGGGAAACAGGGGGCTCCTACAATGAGCAGTTCTTC. This sequence encodes CASSRETGGSYNEQFF.

This chain joins TRBV20-1 and TRBJ1-5; tentative D call: TRBD1 (5 bases). Per the germline V gene, CDR1 is DFQATT and CDR2 is SNEGSKA (reference sequence). With 3 bases removed from V and 2 bases from J, the gap between germline ends came to 17 bases. This CDR3 region has 16 residues. The CDR3 is CSASLVGASGNQPQHF. The DNA for the CDR3 is TGCAGTGCTAGTCTAGTAGGGGCAAGTGGCAATCAGCCCCAGCATTTT.

V usage is TRBV20-1 and J usage is TRBJ2-3; 10 bases agree with TRBD2. Losses at the gene ends were 4 bases for V and 6 bases for J; bases not matched to a gene: 7. This CDR3 region has 14 residues. In germline, CDR1 is DFQATT, CDR2 SNEGSKA (reference sequence). The DNA for the CDR3 is TGCAGTGCTAACCTAGCGGGGGAAAGGGATACGCAGTATTTT. It specifies CSANLAGERDTQYF.

V gene TRBV10-3 combines with J gene TRBJ1-4; unclear D gene. The CDR3 contains 14 residues. Germline V gene data show CDR1 as ENHRY and CDR2 as SYGVKD. Trimming removed 0 bases from V and 0 bases from J, with 2 bases in between. CDR3: CAISESATNEKLFF. CDR3 in DNA: TGTGCCATCAGTGAGTCGGCAACTAATGAAAAACTGTTTTTT.

This clonotype was recorded at least ten times. The chain joins TRBV20-1 to TRBJ2-5, with a possible D match to TRBD2 (5 bases). The V gene's germline CDR1 is DFQATT and CDR2 SNEGSKA (reference sequence). The V gene lost 5 bases and the J gene lost 4 bases, with 14 bases spanning the gap. The CDR3 spans 13 residues. CDR3 DNA sequence: TGCAGTGCTGCCCGGCTAGCAACAGAGACCCAGTACTTC. The encoded protein is CSAARLATETQYF.

The chain joins TRBV7-8 to TRBJ2-1, with 12 positions matching TRBD2. The trim removed 5 bases at V and 13 bases at J, leaving 3 bases unmatched. Germline CDR1 is SGHVS and CDR2 is FQNEAQ. The CDR3 is 12 residues long. The CDR3, as DNA: TGTGCCAGCAGCCAGACTAGCGGGGGACAGTTCTTC. Amino acids: CASSQTSGGQFF.

The chain combines TRBV2 with TRBJ2-1, with D hard to call. This CDR3 has 14 residues. V was clipped by 3 bases and J by 0 bases, with 6 bases between them. Germline V lookup: CDR1 SNHLY, CDR2 FYNNEI. The CDR3 bases are TGTGCCAGCAGTGACCCGAGCTCCTACAATGAGCAGTTCTTC. Protein sequence: CASSDPSSYNEQFF.

The chain recombines TRBV21-1 with TRBJ1-2. TRBV21-1 is assigned pseudogene status. This CDR3 comprises 20 residues. The CDR3 DNA follows: TGTGCCAGCAGAGGGCTTTGTTGCGGGACAGGCCGCGGATCCGTTTATGGCTACACCTTC. This sequence encodes CASRGLCCGTGRGSVYGYTF.

This clonotype turned up a few times. This chain connects TRBV12-3 or TRBV12-4 to TRBJ2-3, with D maybe TRBD2 (6 bases). This CDR3 region has 14 residues. Trimming shortened V by 6 bases and J by 6 bases, and 16 bases separated the two germline ends. The CDR3, as DNA: TGTGCCAGCAGCCGCCCCGGGGGTGGGGATACGCAGTATTTT. Its protein is CASSRPGGGDTQYF.

This chain uses TRBV5-1 with TRBJ1-2; D call uncertain. Germline CDR1 and CDR2: SGHRS and YFSETQ. V lost 0 bases and J lost 0, with 9 bases in between. This CDR3 has 15 amino acids. The CDR3 DNA is TGCGCCAGCAGCTTGGGGGCAGATACTAACTATGGCTACACCTTC. Translation: CASSLGADTNYGYTF.

This clonotype was seen more than once but under ten times. The chain employs TRBV3-1 and TRBJ2-1; D might be TRBD2 (5 bases). The CDR3 totals 17 residues. The germline V gene has CDR1 LGHDT and CDR2 YNNKEL (reference sequence). With 2 bases removed from V and 8 bases from J, the gap between germline ends came to 22 bases. The CDR3: CASSQPFYRGLGHEQFF. In DNA form, the CDR3 reads TGTGCCAGCAGCCAACCGTTCTACCGGGGATTAGGACATGAGCAGTTCTTC.